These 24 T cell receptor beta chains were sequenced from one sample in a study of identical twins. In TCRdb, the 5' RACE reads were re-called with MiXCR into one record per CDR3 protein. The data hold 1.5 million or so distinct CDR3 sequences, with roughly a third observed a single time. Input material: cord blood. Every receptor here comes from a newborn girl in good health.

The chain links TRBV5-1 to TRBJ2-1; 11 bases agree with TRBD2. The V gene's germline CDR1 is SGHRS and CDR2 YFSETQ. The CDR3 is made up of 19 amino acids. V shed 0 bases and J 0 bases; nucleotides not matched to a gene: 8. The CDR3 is CASSLGRGLAGGSYNEQFF. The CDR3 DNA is TGCGCCAGCAGCTTGGGGAGGGGGCTAGCGGGGGGCTCCTACAATGAGCAGTTCTTC.

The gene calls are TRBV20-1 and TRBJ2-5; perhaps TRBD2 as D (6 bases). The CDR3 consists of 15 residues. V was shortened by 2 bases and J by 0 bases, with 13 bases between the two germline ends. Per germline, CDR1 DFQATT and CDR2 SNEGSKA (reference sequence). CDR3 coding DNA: TGCAGTGCTAGACGAGCTAGCGTGTACCAAGAGACCCAGTACTTC. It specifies CSARRASVYQETQYF.

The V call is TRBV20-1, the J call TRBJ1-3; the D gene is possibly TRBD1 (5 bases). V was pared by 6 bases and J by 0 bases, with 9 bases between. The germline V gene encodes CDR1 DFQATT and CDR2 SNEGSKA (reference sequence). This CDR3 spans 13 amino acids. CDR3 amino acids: CSANQGSGNTIYF. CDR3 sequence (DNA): TGCAGTGCGAATCAGGGCTCTGGAAACACCATATATTTT.

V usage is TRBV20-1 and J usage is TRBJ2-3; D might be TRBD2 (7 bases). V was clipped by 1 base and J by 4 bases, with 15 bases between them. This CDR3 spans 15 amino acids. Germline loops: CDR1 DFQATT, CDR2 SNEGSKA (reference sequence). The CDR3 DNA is TGCAGTGCTAGAGGAGCCCGGGGGGCTCCAGATACGCAGTATTTT. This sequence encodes CSARGARGAPDTQYF.

The chain's CDR3 is CASSQGLAGAFYEQYF. As DNA, the CDR3 is TGTGCCAGCAGTCAGGGACTAGCGGGAGCCTTCTACGAGCAGTACTTC. The rearrangement uses TRBV6-2 or TRBV6-3 and TRBJ2-7; TRBD2 agrees at 14 bases. Germline CDR1 and CDR2: MNHEY and SVGEGT. The CDR3 is made up of 16 amino acids. J gave up 3 bases and V 5 bases, and 6 bases lay outside the gene matches.

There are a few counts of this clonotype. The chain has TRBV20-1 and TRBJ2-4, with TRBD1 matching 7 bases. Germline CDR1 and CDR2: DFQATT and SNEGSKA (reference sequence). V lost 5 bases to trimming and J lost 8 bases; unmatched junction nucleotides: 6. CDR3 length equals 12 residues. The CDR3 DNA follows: TGCAGTGCTGCCCGACAGGGAGACATTCAGTACTTC. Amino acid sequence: CSAARQGDIQYF.

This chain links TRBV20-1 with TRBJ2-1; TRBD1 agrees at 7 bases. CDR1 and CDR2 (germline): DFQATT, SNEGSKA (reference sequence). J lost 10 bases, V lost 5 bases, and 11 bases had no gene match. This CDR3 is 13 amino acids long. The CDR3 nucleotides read TGCAGTGCTCGCCCTAACAGGGGCTACGAGCAGTTCTTC. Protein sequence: CSARPNRGYEQFF.

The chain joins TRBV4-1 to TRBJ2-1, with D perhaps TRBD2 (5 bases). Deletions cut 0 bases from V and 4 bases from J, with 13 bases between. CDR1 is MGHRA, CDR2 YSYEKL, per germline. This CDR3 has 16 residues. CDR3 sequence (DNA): TGCGCCAGCAGCCAAGAAGGAGGACTCGCTTACAATGAGCAGTTCTTC. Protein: CASSQEGGLAYNEQFF.

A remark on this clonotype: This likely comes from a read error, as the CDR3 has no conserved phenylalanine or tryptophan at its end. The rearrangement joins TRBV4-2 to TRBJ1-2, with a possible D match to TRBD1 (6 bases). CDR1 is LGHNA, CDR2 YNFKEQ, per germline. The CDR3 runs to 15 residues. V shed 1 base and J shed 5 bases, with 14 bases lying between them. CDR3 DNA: TGTGCCAGCAGCCAAGCCCCAGGGCAGGGGTATGGCTACACCTTA. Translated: CASSQAPGQGYGYTL.

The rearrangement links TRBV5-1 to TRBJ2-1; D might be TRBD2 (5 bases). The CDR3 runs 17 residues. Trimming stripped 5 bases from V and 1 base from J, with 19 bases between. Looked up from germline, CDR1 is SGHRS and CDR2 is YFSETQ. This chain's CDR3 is CASSWEKSVRSYNEQFF. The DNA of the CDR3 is TGCGCCAGCAGTTGGGAGAAGAGCGTCCGATCCTACAATGAGCAGTTCTTC.

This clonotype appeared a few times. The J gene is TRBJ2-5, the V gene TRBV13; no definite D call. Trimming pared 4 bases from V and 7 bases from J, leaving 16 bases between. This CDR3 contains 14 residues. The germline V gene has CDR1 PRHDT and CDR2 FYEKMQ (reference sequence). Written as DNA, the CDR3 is TGTGCCAGCAGCTCGCCAGACTTTTCCGGGACCCAGTACTTC. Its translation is CASSSPDFSGTQYF.

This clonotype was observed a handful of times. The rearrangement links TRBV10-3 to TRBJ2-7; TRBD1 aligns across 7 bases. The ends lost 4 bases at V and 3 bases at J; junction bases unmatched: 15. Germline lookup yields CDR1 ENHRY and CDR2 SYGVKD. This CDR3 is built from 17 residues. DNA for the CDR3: TGTGCCATCAGTGCCGCCTTTACAGGGGCACAGAACTACGAGCAGTACTTC. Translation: CAISAAFTGAQNYEQYF.

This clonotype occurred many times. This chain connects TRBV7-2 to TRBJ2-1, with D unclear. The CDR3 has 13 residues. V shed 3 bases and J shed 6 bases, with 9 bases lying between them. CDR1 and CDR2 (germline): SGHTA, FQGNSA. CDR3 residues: CASSFSLSNEQFF. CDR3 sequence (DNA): TGTGCCAGCAGCTTTTCCCTTAGCAATGAGCAGTTCTTC.

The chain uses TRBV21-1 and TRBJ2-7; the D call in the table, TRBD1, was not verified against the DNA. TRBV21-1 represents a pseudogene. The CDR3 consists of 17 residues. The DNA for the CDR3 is TGTGCCAGCAGCAAAGCGCTTTTAACAGGGCCAGAAGACGAGCAGTACTTC. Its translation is CASSKALLTGPEDEQYF.

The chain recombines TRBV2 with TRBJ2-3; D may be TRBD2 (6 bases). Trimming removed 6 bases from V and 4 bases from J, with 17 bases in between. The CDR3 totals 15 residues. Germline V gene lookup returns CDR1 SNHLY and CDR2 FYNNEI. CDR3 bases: TGTGCCAGCAGCGCCAAGGGACTCCTTTCAGATACGCAGTATTTT. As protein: CASSAKGLLSDTQYF.

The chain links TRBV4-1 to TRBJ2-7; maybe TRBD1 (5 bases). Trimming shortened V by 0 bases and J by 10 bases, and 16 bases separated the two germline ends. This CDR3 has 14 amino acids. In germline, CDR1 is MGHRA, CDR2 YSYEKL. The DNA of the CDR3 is TGCGCCAGCAGCCAAGATCAGGGTCCGTACAGACAGTACTTC. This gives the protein CASSQDQGPYRQYF.

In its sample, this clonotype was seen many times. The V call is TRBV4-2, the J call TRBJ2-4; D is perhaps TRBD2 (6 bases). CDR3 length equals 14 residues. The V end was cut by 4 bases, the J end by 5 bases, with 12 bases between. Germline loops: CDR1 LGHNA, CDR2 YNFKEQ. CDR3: CASSPSGGENIQYF. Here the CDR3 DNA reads TGTGCCAGCAGCCCTAGTGGCGGGGAAAACATTCAGTACTTC.

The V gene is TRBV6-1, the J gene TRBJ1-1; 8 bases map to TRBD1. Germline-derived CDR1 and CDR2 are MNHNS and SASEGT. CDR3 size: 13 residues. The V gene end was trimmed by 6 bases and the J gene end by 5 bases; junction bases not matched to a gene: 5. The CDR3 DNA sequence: TGTGCCAGCAGAGCACAGGGGGAAACTGAAGCTTTCTTT. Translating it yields CASRAQGETEAFF.

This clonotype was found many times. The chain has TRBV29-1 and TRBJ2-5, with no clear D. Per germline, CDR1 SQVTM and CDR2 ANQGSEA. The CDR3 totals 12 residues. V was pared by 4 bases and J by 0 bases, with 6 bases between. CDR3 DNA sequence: TGCAGCGTTGCTCGGTACCAAGAGACCCAGTACTTC. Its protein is CSVARYQETQYF.

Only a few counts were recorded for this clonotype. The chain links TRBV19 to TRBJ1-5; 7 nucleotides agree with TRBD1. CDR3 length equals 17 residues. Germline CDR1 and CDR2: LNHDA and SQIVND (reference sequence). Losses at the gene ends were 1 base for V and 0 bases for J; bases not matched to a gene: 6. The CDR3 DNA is TGTGCCAGTAGTATAGGATACAGGGGTCTTAGCAATCAGCCCCAGCATTTT. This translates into CASSIGYRGLSNQPQHF.

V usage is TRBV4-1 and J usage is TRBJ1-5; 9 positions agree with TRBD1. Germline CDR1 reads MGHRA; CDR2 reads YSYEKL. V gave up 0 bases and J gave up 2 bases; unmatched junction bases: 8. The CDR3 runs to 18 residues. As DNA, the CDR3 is TGCGCCAGCAGCCAAGAATACCCAAGGACAGGGGGCAATCAGCCCCAGCATTTT. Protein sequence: CASSQEYPRTGGNQPQHF.

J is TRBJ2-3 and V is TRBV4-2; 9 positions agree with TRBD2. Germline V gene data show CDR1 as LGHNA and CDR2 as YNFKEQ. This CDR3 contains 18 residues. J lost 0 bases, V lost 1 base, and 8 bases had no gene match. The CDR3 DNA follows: TGTGCCAGCAGCCAAGTAGCCAGCGGGGGGCTGAGCACAGATACGCAGTATTTT. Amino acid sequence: CASSQVASGGLSTDTQYF.

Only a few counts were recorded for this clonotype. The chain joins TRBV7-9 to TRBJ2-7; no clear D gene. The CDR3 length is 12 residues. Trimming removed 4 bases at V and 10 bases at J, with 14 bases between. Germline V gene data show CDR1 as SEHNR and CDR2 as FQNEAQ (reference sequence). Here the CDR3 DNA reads TGTGCCAGCAGCTCCGCAGAGAGAACCCAGTACTTC. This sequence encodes CASSSAERTQYF.

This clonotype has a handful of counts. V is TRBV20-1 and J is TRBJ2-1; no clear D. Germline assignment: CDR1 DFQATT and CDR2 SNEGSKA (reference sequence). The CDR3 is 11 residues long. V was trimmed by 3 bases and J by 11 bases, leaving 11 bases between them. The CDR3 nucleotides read TGCAGTGCTAGGACGGCCTTACAGCAGTTCTTC. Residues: CSARTALQQFF.